These 17 T cell receptor beta chains were sequenced from one sample in a study of identifying expanded T cells in peripheral blood. Only in-frame clones appear in the TCRdb table, and some are missing; sequencing was by immunoSEQ multiplex PCR. The sample lists about 100,000 clones, about 87% seen once, with about 5.5% in the top ten. Sequenced: blood. All receptors derive from a person aged 18-69 years in good health.

This chain links TRBV9 with TRBJ2-1, with 7 bases fitting TRBD2. Trimming took 4 bases from V and 3 from J; bases not matched to a gene: 7. The germline CDR1 and CDR2 sequences are SGDLS and YYNGEE. This CDR3 is built from 15 residues. The CDR3 sequence: CASSPRGDFYNEQFF. The CDR3 region has the DNA TGTGCCAGCAGCCCACGGGGGGACTTCTACAATGAGCAGTTCTTC.

The chain links TRBV7-9 to TRBJ2-7, with 8 bases identical to TRBD1. The CDR3 extends over 16 amino acids. Germline-derived CDR1 and CDR2 are SEHNR and FQNEAQ (reference sequence). The J segment lost 5 bases and the V segment lost 4 bases, leaving 13 bases of the junction unmatched. Written as DNA, the CDR3 is TGTGCCAGCAGCTCGTGGTCCGGCAGGGGGCTGAACGAGCAGTACTTC. As protein: CASSSWSGRGLNEQYF. The variable domain in full, with the rest retrieved from reference TRBV7-9 and TRBJ2-7, is DTGVSQNPRHKITKRGQNVTFRCDPISEHNRLYWYRQTLGQGPEFLTYFQNEAQLEKSRLLSDRFSAERPKGSFSTLEIQRTEQGDSAMYLCASSSWSGRGLNEQYFGPGTRLTVT.

Comments on this clone: Within the sample, other DNA sequences also encode this same CDR3. The rearrangement joins TRBV7-2 to TRBJ2-1; the D is unclear. CDR1 is SGHTA and CDR2 is FQGNSA in the germline V gene. Trimming removed 1 base from V and 0 bases from J, with 7 bases in between. The CDR3 is 15 amino acids. CDR3 coding DNA: TGTGCCAGCAGCTTAGACGGTAGCTCCTACAATGAGCAGTTCTTC. Encoded protein: CASSLDGSSYNEQFF.

This chain connects TRBV13 to TRBJ1-4; a weak D match, TRBD1 (6 bases). Germline values: CDR1 PRHDT, CDR2 FYEKMQ (reference sequence). Trimming removed 0 bases from V and 7 bases from J, with 12 bases in between. The CDR3 is 15 amino acids. As DNA, the CDR3 is TGTGCCAGCAGCTTAGGACAGGGTGTTAGTGAAAAACTGTTTTTT. It translates to CASSLGQGVSEKLFF.

This chain uses TRBV2 with TRBJ2-2; 9 nucleotides line up with TRBD2. The CDR3 is 15 amino acids. V trimming: 10 bases; J trimming: 5 bases; junction bases outside the gene matches: 11. CDR1 and CDR2 from the germline V gene are SNHLY and FYNNEI. CDR3 loop: CATQADLAGTGELFF. CDR3 sequence (DNA): TGTGCCACCCAGGCAGATCTAGCGGGGACCGGGGAGCTGTTTTTT. Drawing the rest from reference TRBV2 and TRBJ2-2, the complete variable domain is EPEVTQTPSHQVTQMGQEVILRCVPISNHLYFYWYRQILGQKVEFLVSFYNNEISEKSEIFDDQFSVERPDGSNFTLKIRSTKLEDSAMYFCATQADLAGTGELFFGEGSRLTVL.

This clone was detected only once. The chain is built from TRBV11-2 and TRBJ2-2; TRBD1 aligns across 11 bases. Germline V CDR1 and CDR2: SGHAT, FQNNGV. V lost 6 bases, J lost 5 bases, and 8 bases stayed unmatched. The CDR3 extends over 16 amino acids. The CDR3 protein is CASRLGQGARTGELFF. The CDR3 bases are TGTGCCAGCAGGCTAGGACAGGGGGCAAGAACCGGGGAGCTGTTTTTT.

This clone was observed once. The chain has TRBV4-1 and TRBJ1-6; D unclear. CDR3 length: 12 residues. Germline V gene sequence: CDR1 MGHRA, CDR2 YSYEKL. The germline V and J ends were trimmed by 8 bases and 5 bases, with 7 bases remaining between them. CDR3 residues: CASRGNNSPLHF. CDR3 nucleotides: TGCGCCAGCCGCGGGAATAATTCACCCCTCCACTTT.

The V gene is TRBV27, the J gene TRBJ2-7; 11 bases map to TRBD1. Per the germline V gene, CDR1 is MNHEY and CDR2 is SMNVEV (reference sequence). The CDR3 is 15 residues long. J gave up 2 bases and V 5 bases, and 5 bases lay outside the gene matches. CDR3 protein: CASSKPGQGAYEQYF. The CDR3 region has the DNA TGTGCCAGCAGTAAGCCGGGACAGGGGGCCTACGAGCAGTACTTC.

The chain has TRBV18 and TRBJ2-1; tentative D call: TRBD2 (6 bases). V was pared by 5 bases and J by 4 bases, with 18 bases between. CDR1 and CDR2 from the germline V gene are KGHSH and LQKENI. The CDR3 has 16 amino acids. CDR3 residues: CASSGWDSTIYNEQFF. CDR3 nucleotides: TGTGCCAGCTCAGGTTGGGACTCAACGATATACAATGAGCAGTTCTTC.

This clone appeared a single time. The V and J genes are TRBV27 and TRBJ1-1, with D unclear. Germline lookup yields CDR1 MNHEY and CDR2 SMNVEV (reference sequence). The V gene lost 7 bases and the J gene lost 1 base, with 13 bases spanning the gap. This CDR3 contains 14 residues. Here the CDR3 reads CASTPYLGNTEAFF. In DNA form, the CDR3 reads TGTGCCAGCACCCCTTATTTGGGGAACACTGAAGCTTTCTTT.

The chain is built from TRBV5-1 and TRBJ2-3; D not resolved. Looked up from germline, CDR1 is SGHRS and CDR2 is YFSETQ. This CDR3 contains 12 residues. The germline V and J ends were trimmed by 4 bases and 2 bases, with 5 bases remaining between them. As DNA, the CDR3 is TGCGCCAGCAGCCCATACACAGATACGCAGTATTTT. Translated: CASSPYTDTQYF.

The gene calls are TRBV5-4 and TRBJ2-1; no firm D call. This CDR3 is built from 15 residues. Germline V gives CDR1 SGHNT, CDR2 YYREEE (reference sequence). Trimming removed 4 bases at V and 1 base at J, with 12 bases between. The CDR3 protein is CASSLVPASYNEQFF. Written as DNA, the CDR3 is TGTGCCAGCAGCCTTGTACCAGCGTCCTACAATGAGCAGTTCTTC.

A word on this clone: A junction end diverges from the germline sequence, so it may reflect a read error. This same CDR3 is encoded by further DNA sequences in the sample. The V gene is TRBV7-9, the J gene TRBJ1-1; TRBD1 matches at 7 bases. Per germline, CDR1 SEHNR and CDR2 FQNEAQ (reference sequence). There are 15 residues in the CDR3. CDR3 sequence: CASSITGAGVTEAFF. CDR3 DNA sequence: TGTGCCAGCAGCATCACAGGGGCGGGAGTTACTGAAGCTTTCTTC.

This clone was seen just once. This rearrangement joins TRBV2 to TRBJ1-6, with a possible D match to TRBD1 (6 bases). The CDR3 runs to 15 residues. The V gene's germline CDR1 is SNHLY and CDR2 FYNNEI. The V end lost 4 bases, the J end lost 7 bases, and 14 bases lay between the germline ends. CDR3 DNA sequence: TGTGCCAGCAGTGTGGCGGGGGGCGAAAATTCACCCCTCCACTTT. Amino acid sequence: CASSVAGGENSPLHF.

The chain employs TRBV9 and TRBJ2-7; no definite D call. This CDR3 spans 14 amino acids. V lost 0 bases and J lost 5, with 12 bases in between. Germline-derived CDR1 and CDR2 are SGDLS and YYNGEE. The CDR3 nucleotides read TGTGCCAGCAGCGTAGGCAGGCCCTTGGACGAGCAGTACTTC. Protein product: CASSVGRPLDEQYF.

This clone is a singleton in its sample. This chain connects TRBV6-5 to TRBJ1-1, with unresolved D. Germline assignment: CDR1 MNHEY and CDR2 SVGAGI. The CDR3 has 13 residues. Trimming left V 0 bases short and J 0 bases short, with 2 bases between. CDR3 nucleotide sequence: TGTGCCAGCAGTTACTCGATGAACACTGAAGCTTTCTTT. It translates to CASSYSMNTEAFF.

This clone showed up just once. The chain combines TRBV29-1 with TRBJ2-1; no definite D call. The CDR3 is 13 residues long. CDR1 and CDR2 (germline): SQVTM, ANQGSEA. V was cut by 5 bases and J by 8 bases, with 16 bases left in between. The CDR3 sequence is CSVRATLIDEQFF. The CDR3 DNA reads TGCAGCGTTCGCGCGACACTGATCGATGAGCAGTTCTTC.